This T cell receptor beta chain stems from a study of response to subunit inactivated influenza vaccine. TCRdb re-analysed the RT-PCR reads in MiXCR, keeping a single row per CDR3 protein. Seen here are under 800,000 distinct CDR3 sequences, approximately 15% observed once, and the top ten hold less than 9%. Study-level findings and limits: The authors proposed limited new T cell recruitment per seasonal influenza vaccination.

This clonotype was observed at least ten times. Its antigen is unidentified. Per the germline V gene, CDR1 is DFQATT and CDR2 is SNEGSKA (reference sequence). Unmatched junction bases numbered 3, after V lost 3 bases and J lost 2 bases. This CDR3 spans 15 amino acids. The sample was PBMCs from blood, taken 14 to 15 days before vaccination. The rearrangement links TRBV20-1 to TRBJ2-1; TRBD2 matches at 11 bases. The TCR originated in a man aged 50-60 years who received an inactivated influenza vaccine. As DNA, the CDR3 is TGCAGTGCTAGGAATAGCGGGAGGGCCTACAATGAGCAGTTCTTC. Encoded protein: CSARNSGRAYNEQFF.